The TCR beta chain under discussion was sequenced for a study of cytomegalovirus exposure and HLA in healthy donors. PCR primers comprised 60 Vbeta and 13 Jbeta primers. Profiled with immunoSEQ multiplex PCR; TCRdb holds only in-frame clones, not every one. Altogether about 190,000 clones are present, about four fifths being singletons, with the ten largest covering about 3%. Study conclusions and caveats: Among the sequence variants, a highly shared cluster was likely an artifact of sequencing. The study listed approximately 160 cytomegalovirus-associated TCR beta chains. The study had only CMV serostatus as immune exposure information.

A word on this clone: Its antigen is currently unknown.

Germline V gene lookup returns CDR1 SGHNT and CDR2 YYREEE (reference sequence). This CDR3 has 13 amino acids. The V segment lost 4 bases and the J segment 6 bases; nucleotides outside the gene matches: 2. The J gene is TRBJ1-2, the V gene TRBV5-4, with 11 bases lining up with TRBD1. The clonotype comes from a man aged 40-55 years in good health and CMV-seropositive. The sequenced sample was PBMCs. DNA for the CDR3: TGTGCCAGCAGCCGGACAGGGGGCCATGGCTACACCTTC. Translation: CASSRTGGHGYTF.